The rows below give T cell receptor beta chains drawn from one sample of a study of blood T cell repertoires in COVID-19. Profiling relied on immunoSEQ multiplex PCR, and the TCRdb table lists in-frame clones only, not all of them. This table has roughly 150,000 clones, 75% to 90% appearing once. Specimen: peripheral blood. Source of these receptors: a woman aged 55-70 years with active COVID-19. Each CDR3 is given with its conserved first and last residue. The D gene is left open where the match is weak. Clone size is stated in some rows and not others, as once, few, many or a class when expanded.

d_gene	abundance	j_gene	v_gene	CDR3aa	CDR3nt
.	.	TRBJ2-3	TRBV4-2	CASSQDREYGDTQYF	TGTGCCAGCAGCCAAGATAGGGAGTACGGAGATACGCAGTATTTT
.	.	TRBJ1-2	TRBV18	CASSRQGYLSGDGYTF	TGTGCCAGCTCACGGCAGGGATATCTCTCGGGGGATGGCTACACCTTC
.	.	TRBJ1-4	TRBV9	CASSALQGFATNEKLFF	TGTGCCAGCAGCGCCCTCCAGGGGTTCGCAACTAATGAAAAACTGTTTTTT
TRBD1	.	TRBJ2-7	TRBV5-4	CASSSYGTGIRGQYF	TGTGCCAGCAGCTCGTACGGGACAGGTATACGAGGGCAGTACTTC
TRBD1	.	TRBJ2-1	TRBV19	CATQYPVPGQGAGEQFF	TGTGCCACTCAGTATCCCGTCCCGGGACAGGGGGCGGGTGAGCAGTTCTTC
TRBD1	.	TRBJ1-1	TRBV12-5	CARALRDRGLNTEAFF	TGTGCTAGAGCGCTCCGGGACAGGGGATTGAACACTGAAGCTTTCTTT
TRBD2	.	TRBJ2-3	TRBV7-8	CASSLGLAGANTQYF	TGTGCCAGCAGCCTGGGACTAGCGGGAGCAAATACGCAGTATTTT
.	.	TRBJ2-1	TRBV4-1	CASSQVAGTSSYNEQFF	TGCGCCAGCAGCCAAGTGGCCGGGACTTCCTCCTACAATGAGCAGTTCTTC
.	.	TRBJ2-7	TRBV28	CASSQFYEQYF	TGTGCCAGCAGCCAATTCTACGAGCAGTACTTC
.	.	TRBJ1-2	TRBV19	CASSIHRAYGYTF	TGTGCCAGTAGTATTCACAGGGCTTATGGCTACACCTTC
TRBD2	.	TRBJ2-1	TRBV4-3	CASSQVGLAGVEQFF	TGCGCCAGCAGCCAAGTCGGACTAGCGGGAGTTGAGCAGTTCTTC
TRBD2	.	TRBJ2-1	TRBV7-2	CASSLSGSYEQFF	TGTGCCAGCAGCTTGAGCGGGAGTTATGAGCAGTTCTTC
.	once	TRBJ1-2	TRBV5-4	CASSPRTEGYTF	TGTGCCAGCAGCCCGCGTACCGAGGGCTACACCTTC
.	.	TRBJ1-1	TRBV6-5	CASSYSGGRKNTEAFF	TGTGCCAGCAGTTACTCCGGGGGGAGGAAGAACACTGAAGCTTTCTTT
TRBD2	.	TRBJ2-2	TRBV19	CASSTSGSTGELFF	TGTGCCAGTAGTACTAGCGGGTCAACCGGGGAGCTGTTTTTT
TRBD2	few	TRBJ2-7	TRBV27	CASSRSGRQYEQYF	TGTGCCAGCAGCCGTAGCGGGAGGCAATACGAGCAGTACTTC
.	.	TRBJ2-3	TRBV19	CASSIDTRSTDTQYF	TGTGCCAGTAGTATAGATACGCGGAGCACAGATACGCAGTATTTT
.	.	TRBJ2-1	TRBV20-1	CSASRAGSSYNEQFF	TGCAGTGCTAGTCGCGCGGGAAGCTCCTACAATGAGCAGTTCTTC
TRBD2	.	TRBJ2-2	TRBV18	CASSLNGGSNTGELFF	TGTGCCAGCTCACTTAACGGGGGGTCGAACACCGGGGAGCTGTTTTTT
TRBD2	.	TRBJ2-3	TRBV7-9	CASNAHGTSGPDTQYF	TGTGCCAGCAACGCTCACGGGACTAGCGGCCCAGATACGCAGTATTTT
TRBD1	.	TRBJ1-6	TRBV2	CASRDREGSPLHF	TGTGCCAGCCGGGACAGGGAGGGTTCACCCCTCCACTTT
.	.	TRBJ2-7	TRBV14	CASSQYYEQYF	TGTGCCAGCAGTCAATACTACGAGCAGTACTTC
.	.	TRBJ2-2	TRBV15	CATSRDPLFSGANTGELFF	TGTGCCACCAGCAGAGACCCACTCTTTAGCGGAGCGAACACCGGGGAGCTGTTTTTT
.	.	TRBJ1-1	TRBV6-1	CASSDDKNTEAFF	TGTGCCAGCAGTGACGACAAGAACACTGAAGCTTTCTTT
TRBD1	.	TRBJ2-7	TRBV18	CASSPRQGVREQYF	TGTGCCAGCTCACCAAGACAGGGGGTTCGCGAGCAGTACTTC
TRBD2	.	TRBJ2-2	TRBV9	CASSPRGDTGELFF	TGTGCCAGCAGCCCTCGGGGGGACACCGGGGAGCTGTTTTTT
.	.	TRBJ2-7	TRBV4-3	CASSQDEGLYEQYF	TGCGCCAGCAGCCAAGATGAGGGCCTCTACGAGCAGTACTTC
.	.	TRBJ2-5	TRBV7-2	CASSRGLQETQYF	TGTGCCAGCAGCCGGGGGTTGCAAGAGACCCAGTACTTC
.	.	TRBJ1-6	TRBV10-1	CASRRGRLDNSPLHF	TGCGCCAGCAGAAGGGGCAGGCTTGACAATTCACCCCTCCACTTT
.	.	TRBJ1-6	TRBV2	CASSEAYVRGNSNSPLHF	TGTGCCAGCAGTGAAGCATATGTTAGAGGAAATAGTAATTCACCCCTCCACTTT
.	.	TRBJ2-1	TRBV29-1	CSVEETRYEQFF	TGCAGCGTTGAAGAGACGAGGTATGAGCAGTTCTTC
.	few	TRBJ2-2	TRBV28	CATQRGELFF	TGTGCCACCCAGCGGGGGGAGCTGTTTTTT
TRBD1	.	TRBJ1-2	TRBV28	CASRIRRDRYHYGYTF	TGTGCCAGCAGGATCCGCCGGGACAGATACCACTATGGCTACACCTTC
.	.	TRBJ2-1	TRBV27	CASSSSSLPGYNEQFF	TGTGCCAGCAGTTCCTCTAGCCTCCCCGGTTACAATGAGCAGTTCTTC
TRBD2	.	TRBJ2-1	TRBV4-3	CASSHHLETSGRAGDNEQFF	TGCGCCAGCAGCCATCACCTCGAGACTAGCGGGAGGGCCGGTGACAATGAGCAGTTCTTC
TRBD1	few	TRBJ1-1	TRBV6-1	CASGGTGQPTDLEAFF	TGTGCCAGCGGTGGGACAGGGCAGCCTACGGACCTTGAAGCTTTCTTT
.	.	TRBJ2-7	TRBV28	CASSLSPFRGVNEQYF	TGTGCCAGCAGTTTATCCCCCTTCAGGGGGGTGAACGAGCAGTACTTC
TRBD2	.	TRBJ2-7	TRBV7-2	CASSLAGTSEYEQYF	TGTGCCAGCAGCTTAGCCGGGACTAGCGAATACGAGCAGTACTTC
.	.	TRBJ2-3	TRBV29-1	CSAREGADTQYF	TGCAGCGCTCGAGAGGGAGCAGATACGCAGTATTTT
.	.	TRBJ2-5	TRBV5-6	CASRFGQPAQETQYF	TGTGCCAGCAGATTCGGACAGCCCGCGCAAGAGACCCAGTACTTC
.	.	TRBJ2-2	TRBV7-2	CASSLTGLEGGELFF	TGTGCCAGCAGCTTAACGGGACTTGAAGGCGGGGAGCTGTTTTTT
TRBD1	.	TRBJ2-2	TRBV15	CATSRDGGQGAIGELFF	TGTGCCACCAGCAGAGATGGGGGACAGGGGGCTATCGGGGAGCTGTTTTTT
TRBD1	.	TRBJ1-2	TRBV7-3	CASSPGQVNGYTF	TGTGCCAGCAGCCCGGGACAGGTGAATGGCTACACCTTC
TRBD2	.	TRBJ2-7	TRBV4-3	CASSQDAFGRSYEQYF	TGCGCCAGCAGCCAAGACGCCTTCGGGAGGTCCTACGAGCAGTACTTC
.	.	TRBJ2-7	TRBV10-3	CAISLQQDGYEQYF	TGTGCCATCAGCCTTCAACAGGACGGGTACGAGCAGTACTTC
.	.	TRBJ1-2	TRBV28	CASSPPGPGGYTF	TGTGCCAGCAGTCCCCCGGGCCCGGGAGGCTACACCTTC
TRBD2	.	TRBJ2-1	TRBV4-3	CASSQEVLGGSNEQFF	TGCGCCAGCAGCCAAGAGGTATTGGGGGGGTCCAATGAGCAGTTCTTC
TRBD1	.	TRBJ1-2	TRBV27	CASSSDRDYGYTF	TGTGCCAGCAGCTCGGACAGGGACTATGGCTACACCTTC
TRBD2	.	TRBJ2-3	TRBV9	CASSVDGRAESTQYF	TGTGCCAGCAGCGTAGACGGGAGGGCCGAATCTACGCAGTATTTT
TRBD1	.	TRBJ2-1	TRBV24-1	CATSDRGRNEQFF	TGTGCCACCAGCGACAGGGGGCGGAATGAGCAGTTCTTC
.	.	TRBJ1-5	TRBV19	CASTTGLNQPQHF	TGTGCCAGTACTACGGGGTTGAATCAGCCCCAGCATTTT
TRBD1	.	TRBJ2-6	TRBV19	CASRSGGATSGANVLTF	TGTGCCAGTAGATCAGGGGGCGCGACCTCTGGGGCCAACGTCCTGACTTTC
.	.	TRBJ1-1	TRBV6-6	CASSTEGNTEAFF	TGTGCCAGCAGTACGGAGGGCAACACTGAAGCTTTCTTT
TRBD2	.	TRBJ2-1	TRBV9	CASSAYSGLAAKNEQFF	TGTGCCAGCAGCGCGTATTCCGGACTAGCGGCCAAGAATGAGCAGTTCTTC
TRBD2	once	TRBJ2-1	TRBV7-2	CASSLALAGGPRNEQFF	TGTGCCAGCAGCTTAGCGCTAGCGGGAGGGCCTAGGAATGAGCAGTTCTTC